The 10 T cell receptor beta chains in this list originate from one sample, sequenced in a study of tumor-infiltrating lymphocytes in primary liver carcinoma. From 400 to 550 ng total RNA, TCR beta cDNA was generated with a primer in the constant region. Generation of the TCR beta libraries relied on three nested multiplex PCR rounds using slightly modified ARM-PCR. The two initial PCR rounds, ten to eleven cycles each, used TRBV1-TRBV30 forward and C-beta reverse primers. TCRdb processed the multiplex PCR reads anew with MiXCR; each CDR3 protein has one entry. The sample shows 30,000 to 40,000 distinct CDR3 sequences, around 74% of them seen only once. RNA and DNA were co-extracted from 20-30 mg of unsorted bulk tissue. Sample: liver tumor tissue from sampling region 4. As for subset: tumor region T4, right-lateral pole. These receptors were taken from a man aged 35-49 years with primary liver carcinoma and hepatitis B virus infection.

This clonotype was observed once. One end of the junction varies from germline; a read error may be responsible. The chain employs TRBV11-1 and TRBJ1-6; no definite D call. The germline V gene has CDR1 SGHAT and CDR2 FQDESV (reference sequence). This CDR3 has 13 residues. The DNA of the CDR3 is TGTGCCAGCAGCTGGGCACTGGTTTCACCACTCCACTTT. Protein: CASSWALVSPLHF.

The chain links TRBV30 to TRBJ2-1, with 8 bases identical to TRBD2. Germline V lookup: CDR1 GTSNPN, CDR2 SVGIG (reference sequence). CDR3 size: 16 residues. CDR3 sequence: CTRSGSGKADGAEQFF. The CDR3 nucleotides are TGTACCCGGAGTGGTAGCGGGAAGGCCGATGGCGCTGAGCAGTTCTTC.

As to this clonotype: One junction end does not reproduce the germline sequence, and a read error may be involved. The chain joins TRBV28 to TRBJ1-6; D uncertain. This CDR3 spans 15 amino acids. Germline loops: CDR1 MDHEN, CDR2 SYDVKM. DNA for the CDR3: TGTGCGAGCAGTTTGGGTTTAATAAATAATTCACCCCTCCACTTT. Translation gives CASSLGLINNSPLHF. The full variable domain, with the rest looked up from reference TRBV28 and TRBJ1-6, is DVKVTQSSRYLVKRTGEKVFLECVQDMDHENMFWYRQDPGLGLRLIYFSYDVKMKEKGDIPEGYSVSREKKERFSLILESASTNQTSMYLCASSLGLINNSPLHFGNGTRLTVT.

This clonotype has only a few counts. The junction differs from germline at one of its ends, possibly a read error. The V and J genes are TRBV5-4 and TRBJ2-3; the D is unclear. Per the germline V gene, CDR1 is SGHNT and CDR2 is YYREEE (reference sequence). The CDR3 runs to 11 residues. DNA for the CDR3: TGTGCCAGCAGCCAGAACGAAAGGTCAGGTTTT. Residues: CASSQNERSGF. Together with reference TRBV5-4 and TRBJ2-3, the CDR3 gives the full variable domain: ETGVTQSPTHLIKTRGQQVTLRCSSQSGHNTVSWYQQALGQGPQFIFQYYREEENGRGNFPPRFSGLQFPNYSSELNVNALELDDSALYLCASSQNERSGFGPGTRLTVL.

Note on this clonotype: A much larger clonotype is one base distant, so this may be a read error. This chain uses TRBV5-8 with TRBJ1-2; perhaps TRBD1 as D (6 bases). The germline V and J ends were trimmed by 4 bases and 4 bases, with 17 bases remaining between them. This CDR3 is 15 amino acids long. Germline V lookup: CDR1 SGHTS, CDR2 YDEGEE. CDR3 protein: CASSPGQNGIYGYTF. The CDR3 bases are TGTGCCAGCAGCCCGGGACAAAACGGCATCTATGGCTACACCTTC.

In the case of this clonotype: Relative to the germline gene, one junction end is altered; a read error may explain this. This chain links TRBV25-1 with TRBJ2-1; 9 bases are shared with TRBD2. Germline V lookup: CDR1 MGHDK, CDR2 SYGVNS. The CDR3 runs 14 residues. The CDR3 is CASTAGGSSNEQFF. The CDR3 region has the DNA TGTGCCAGTACAGCGGGAGGCTCCTCCAATGAGCAATTCTTC. Full variable domain (rest looked up from reference TRBV25-1 and TRBJ2-1): EADIYQTPRYLVIGTGKKITLECSQTMGHDKMYWYQQDPGMELHLIHYSYGVNSTEKGDLSSESTVSRIRTEHFPLTLESARPSHTSQYLCASTAGGSSNEQFFGPGTRLTVL.

On this clonotype itself: A much larger clone lies a single base off, so this may be a read error. The chain has TRBV19 and TRBJ2-1, with TRBD1 matching 10 bases. TRBJ2-7 explains the end of the DNA better; the J call may be wrong. Germline V gene sequence: CDR1 LNHDA, CDR2 SQIVND (reference sequence). The CDR3 has 14 residues. The CDR3 protein is CASSPRTGGNEQYF. The CDR3 DNA is TGTGCCAGTAGTCCGAGGACAGGGGGGAATGAGCAGTACTTC.

On this clonotype itself: The junction departs from germline at one end; a sequencing error may be responsible. This chain uses TRBV4-1 with TRBJ2-7; TRBD2 matches 14 bases. The CDR3 has 23 residues. CDR1 is MGHRA, CDR2 YSYEKL, per germline. The CDR3 loop is CANSRLQGQGIPTSGRAGGEQYF. DNA for the CDR3: TGCGCCAACAGCCGTCTACAGGGACAGGGGATACCGACTAGCGGGAGGGCCGGGGGAGAGCAGTACTTC.

For this clonotype: The junction departs from germline at one end; a sequencing error may be responsible. The chain combines TRBV4-3 with TRBJ2-2, with 12 bases identical to TRBD2. Germline CDR1 reads LGHNA; CDR2 reads YSLEER. This CDR3 spans 18 amino acids. The CDR3 DNA reads TGCGCCATCAGCCAAGATAGCCGGGGACTAGCGGGTCTGGGGGAGCTGTTTTTT. Translated, it gives CAISQDSRGLAGLGELFF.

Comments on this clonotype: This CDR3 fails to terminate in the conserved phenylalanine or tryptophan, so it likely reflects a read error. The genes are TRBV15 and TRBJ2-1, with TRBD2 identical over 8 bases. The CDR3 is made up of 16 amino acids. The V segment lost 3 bases and the J segment 3 bases; nucleotides outside the gene matches: 7. Germline CDR1 LNHNV, CDR2 YYDKDF (reference sequence). CDR3: CATSRTSVRNYNEQFL. Written as DNA, the CDR3 is TGTGCCACCAGCAGGACTAGCGTGCGTAACTACAATGAGCAGTTCCTC.